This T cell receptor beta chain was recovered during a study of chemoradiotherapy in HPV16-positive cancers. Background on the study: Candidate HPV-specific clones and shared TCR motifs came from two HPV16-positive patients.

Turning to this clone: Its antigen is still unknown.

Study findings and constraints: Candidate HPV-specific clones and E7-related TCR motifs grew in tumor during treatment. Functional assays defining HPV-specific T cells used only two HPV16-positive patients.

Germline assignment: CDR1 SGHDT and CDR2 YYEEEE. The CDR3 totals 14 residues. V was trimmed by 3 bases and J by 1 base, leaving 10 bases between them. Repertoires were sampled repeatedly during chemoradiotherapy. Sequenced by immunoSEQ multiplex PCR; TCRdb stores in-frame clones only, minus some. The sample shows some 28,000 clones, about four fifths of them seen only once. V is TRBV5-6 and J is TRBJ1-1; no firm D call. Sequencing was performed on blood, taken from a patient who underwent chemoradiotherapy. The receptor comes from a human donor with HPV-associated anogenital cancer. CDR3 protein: CASSYPTANTEAFF. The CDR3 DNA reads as TGTGCCAGCAGCTATCCTACAGCGAACACTGAAGCTTTCTTT.